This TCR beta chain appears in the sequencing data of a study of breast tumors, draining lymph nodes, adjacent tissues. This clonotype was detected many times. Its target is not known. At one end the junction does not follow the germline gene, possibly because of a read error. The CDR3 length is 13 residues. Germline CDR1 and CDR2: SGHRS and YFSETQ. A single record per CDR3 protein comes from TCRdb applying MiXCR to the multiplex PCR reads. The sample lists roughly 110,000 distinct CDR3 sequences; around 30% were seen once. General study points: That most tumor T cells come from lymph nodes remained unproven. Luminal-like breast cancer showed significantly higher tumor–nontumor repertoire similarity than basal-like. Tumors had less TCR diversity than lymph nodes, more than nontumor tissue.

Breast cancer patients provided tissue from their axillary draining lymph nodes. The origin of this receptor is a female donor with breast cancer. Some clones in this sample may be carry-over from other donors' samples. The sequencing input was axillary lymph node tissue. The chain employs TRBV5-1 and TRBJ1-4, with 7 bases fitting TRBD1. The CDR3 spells CASRGQFNENLFF. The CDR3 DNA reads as TGCGCCAGCAGGGGACAGTTTAATGAAAACCTGTTTTTT.